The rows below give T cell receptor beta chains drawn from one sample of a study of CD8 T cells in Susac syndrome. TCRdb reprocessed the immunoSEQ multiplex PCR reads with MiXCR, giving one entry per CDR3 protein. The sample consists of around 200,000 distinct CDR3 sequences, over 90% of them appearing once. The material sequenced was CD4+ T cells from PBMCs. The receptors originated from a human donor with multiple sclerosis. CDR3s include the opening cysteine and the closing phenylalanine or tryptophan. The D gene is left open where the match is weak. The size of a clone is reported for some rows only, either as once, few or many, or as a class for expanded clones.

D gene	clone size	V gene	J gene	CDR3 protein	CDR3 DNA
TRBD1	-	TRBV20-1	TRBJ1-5	CSASRQGSNQPQHF	TGCAGTGCTAGTCGACAGGGCAGCAATCAGCCCCAGCATTTT
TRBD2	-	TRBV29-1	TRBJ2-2	CSVPRAGGWTGELFF	TGCAGCGTCCCTCGAGCGGGAGGATGGACCGGGGAGCTGTTTTTT
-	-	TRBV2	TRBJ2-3	CASSEVHLGSTDTQYF	TGTGCCAGCAGTGAAGTCCACCTCGGCAGCACAGATACGCAGTATTTT
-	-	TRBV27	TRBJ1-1	CASSLGSEAFF	TGTGCCAGCAGTTTAGGCTCTGAAGCTTTCTTT
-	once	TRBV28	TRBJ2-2	CASSFDRGIGELFF	TGTGCCAGCAGTTTCGACAGAGGAATCGGGGAGCTGTTTTTT
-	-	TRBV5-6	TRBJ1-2	CASSYYRTANYGYTF	TGTGCCAGCAGCTATTACCGTACAGCTAACTATGGCTACACCTTC
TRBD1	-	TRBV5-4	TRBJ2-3	CASILDRGVTDTQYF	TGTGCCAGCATCCTAGACAGGGGGGTGACAGATACGCAGTATTTT
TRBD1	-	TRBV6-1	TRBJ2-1	CASITTGYNEQFF	TGTGCCAGCATCACGACAGGGTACAATGAGCAGTTCTTC
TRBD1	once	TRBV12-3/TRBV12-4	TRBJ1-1	CASSLPGQGAFF	TGTGCCAGCAGCCTTCCGGGACAGGGGGCTTTCTTT
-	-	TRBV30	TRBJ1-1	CAWSVLRGGNTEAFF	TGTGCCTGGAGTGTACTGAGAGGGGGGAACACTGAAGCTTTCTTT
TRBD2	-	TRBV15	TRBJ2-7	CATSKRLAASLTYEQYF	TGTGCCACCAGCAAGAGACTAGCGGCTTCCTTGACCTACGAGCAGTACTTC
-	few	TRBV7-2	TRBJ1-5	CASSLAVGGGNQPQHF	TGTGCCAGCAGCTTAGCCGTGGGGGGCGGCAATCAGCCCCAGCATTTT
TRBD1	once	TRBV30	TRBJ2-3	CAWSSGDRDTDTQYF	TGTGCCTGGAGTTCAGGAGACAGGGACACAGATACGCAGTATTTT
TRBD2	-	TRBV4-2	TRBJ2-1	CASSQDPTSGSNEQFF	TGTGCCAGCAGCCAAGATCCTACTAGCGGGAGCAATGAGCAGTTCTTC
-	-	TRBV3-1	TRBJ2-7	CASSQVDSSYEQYF	TGTGCCAGCAGCCAAGTCGACAGCTCCTACGAGCAGTACTTC
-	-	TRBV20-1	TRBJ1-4	CSAPDTTGRAGEKLFF	TGCAGTGCTCCAGATACCACAGGGAGGGCTGGTGAAAAACTGTTTTTT
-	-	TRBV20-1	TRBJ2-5	CSASTGETQYF	TGCAGTGCTAGTACAGGAGAGACCCAGTACTTC
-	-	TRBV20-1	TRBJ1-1	CSARGWSTEAFF	TGCAGTGCTAGGGGGTGGAGCACTGAAGCTTTCTTT
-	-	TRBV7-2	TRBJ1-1	CASTTLAGGFEAFF	TGTGCCAGCACCACACTTGCTGGCGGCTTTGAAGCTTTCTTT
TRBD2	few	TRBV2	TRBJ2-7	CASSERGPGEQYF	TGTGCCAGTTCGGAGCGGGGTCCGGGCGAGCAGTACTTC
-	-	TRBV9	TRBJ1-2	CASSVLDNRGYTF	TGTGCCAGCAGCGTACTCGACAACCGGGGCTACACCTTC
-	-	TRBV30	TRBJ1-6	CAWSDNPGNSPLHF	TGTGCCTGGAGTGACAACCCGGGGAATTCACCCCTCCACTTT
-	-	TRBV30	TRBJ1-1	CAWTRGTEAFF	TGTGCCTGGACTCGGGGCACTGAAGCTTTCTTT
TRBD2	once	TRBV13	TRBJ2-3	CASSLRGGRPSTDTQYF	TGTGCCAGCAGCTTAAGAGGCGGGAGACCTAGCACAGATACGCAGTATTTT
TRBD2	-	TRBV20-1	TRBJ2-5	CSARRSGGQETQYF	TGCAGTGCTAGAAGAAGCGGGGGCCAAGAGACCCAGTACTTC
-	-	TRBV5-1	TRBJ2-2	CASSLQTGTGELFF	TGCGCCAGCAGCTTGCAGACGGGGACCGGGGAGCTGTTTTTT
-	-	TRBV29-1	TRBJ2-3	CSVTQTADTQYF	TGCAGCGTGACCCAGACGGCAGATACGCAGTATTTT
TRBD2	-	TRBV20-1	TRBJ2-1	CSATSRSASGGAGYNEQFF	TGCAGTGCAACCTCCCGGTCGGCTAGCGGGGGGGCGGGGTACAATGAGCAGTTCTTC
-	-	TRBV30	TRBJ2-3	CASTGSEADTQYF	TGTGCCTCGACGGGGTCAGAGGCAGATACGCAGTATTTT
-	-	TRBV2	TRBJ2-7	CASSREYEQYF	TGTGCCAGCAGCCGGGAGTACGAGCAGTACTTC
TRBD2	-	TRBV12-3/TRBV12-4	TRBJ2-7	CASRQTSGAYEQYF	TGTGCCAGCAGGCAGACTAGCGGCGCCTACGAGCAGTACTTC
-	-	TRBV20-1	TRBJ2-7	CSARGGLVSYEQYF	TGCAGTGCTAGAGGGGGGCTCGTCTCCTACGAGCAGTACTTC
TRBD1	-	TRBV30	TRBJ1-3	CAWSRQGRGDTIYF	TGTGCCTGGAGCCGACAGGGGAGAGGGGACACCATATATTTT
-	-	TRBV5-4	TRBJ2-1	CASRDLRNYNEQFF	TGTGCCAGCAGGGACCTTCGCAACTACAATGAGCAGTTCTTC
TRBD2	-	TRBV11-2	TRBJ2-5	CASSVGLAGGLGETQYF	TGTGCCAGCAGCGTGGGACTAGCGGGGGGCCTAGGAGAGACCCAGTACTTC
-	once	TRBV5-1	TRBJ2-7	CASSLTGLTYEQYF	TGCGCCAGCAGCTTGACAGGTCTTACCTACGAGCAGTACTTC
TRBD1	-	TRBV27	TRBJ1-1	CASRLTGAKNTEAFF	TGTGCCAGCAGATTGACAGGGGCTAAGAACACTGAAGCTTTCTTT
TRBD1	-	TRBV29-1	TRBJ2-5	CSVGTGVPLKQETQYF	TGCAGCGTTGGGACAGGGGTACCCCTAAAGCAAGAGACCCAGTACTTC
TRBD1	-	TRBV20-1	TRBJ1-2	CSARDLLDRHYGYTF	TGCAGTGCTAGAGATCTCCTGGACAGGCACTATGGCTACACCTTC
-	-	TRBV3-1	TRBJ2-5	CASSHPRTLTSRTQYF	TGTGCCAGCAGCCACCCCAGGACACTAACGTCGAGGACCCAGTACTTC
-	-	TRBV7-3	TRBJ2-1	CASSLTPRTYNEQFF	TGTGCCAGCAGCCTAACCCCCCGTACCTACAATGAGCAGTTCTTC
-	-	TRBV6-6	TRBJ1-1	CASKLQIEAFF	TGTGCCAGCAAGTTGCAGATCGAAGCTTTCTTT
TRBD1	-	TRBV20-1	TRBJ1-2	CSARRPTGYGYTF	TGCAGTGCTAGACGACCGACAGGGTATGGCTACACCTTC
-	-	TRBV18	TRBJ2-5	CASSPEVQETQYF	TGTGCCAGCTCACCGGAGGTCCAAGAGACCCAGTACTTC
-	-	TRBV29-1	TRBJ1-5	CSAGGGTDQPQHF	TGCAGCGCTGGGGGGGGGACTGATCAGCCCCAGCATTTT